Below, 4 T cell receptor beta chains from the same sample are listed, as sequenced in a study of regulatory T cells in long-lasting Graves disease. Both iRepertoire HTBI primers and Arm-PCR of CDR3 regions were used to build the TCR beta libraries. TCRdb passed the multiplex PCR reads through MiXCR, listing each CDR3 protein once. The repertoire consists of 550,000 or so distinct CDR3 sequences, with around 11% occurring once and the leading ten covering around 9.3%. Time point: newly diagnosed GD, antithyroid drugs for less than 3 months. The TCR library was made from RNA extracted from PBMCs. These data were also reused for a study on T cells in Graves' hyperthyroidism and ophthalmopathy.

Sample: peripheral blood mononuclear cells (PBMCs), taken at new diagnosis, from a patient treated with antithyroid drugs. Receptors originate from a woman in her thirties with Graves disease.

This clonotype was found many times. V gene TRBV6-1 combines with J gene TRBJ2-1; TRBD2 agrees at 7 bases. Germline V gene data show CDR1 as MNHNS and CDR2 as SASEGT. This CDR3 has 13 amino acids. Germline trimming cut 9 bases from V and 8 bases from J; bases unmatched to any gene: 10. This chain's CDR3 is CASRIAGEDEQFF. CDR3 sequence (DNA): TGTGCCAGTAGGATTGCGGGAGAGGATGAGCAGTTCTTC.

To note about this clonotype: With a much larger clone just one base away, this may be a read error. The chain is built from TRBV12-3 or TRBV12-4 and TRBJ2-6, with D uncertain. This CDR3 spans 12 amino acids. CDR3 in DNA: TGTGCCAGCGGTGTTAGGGCCGACGTCCTGACTTTC. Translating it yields CASGVRADVLTF.

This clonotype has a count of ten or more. The DNA of the CDR3 is TGCAGTGCCCTTACCCTACTCAGTCGCACAGATACGCAGTATTTT. This gives the protein CSALTLLSRTDTQYF. The chain is built from TRBV20-1 and TRBJ2-3; D remains ambiguous. V dropped 6 bases and J dropped 1 base, with 17 bases sitting between them. CDR3 size: 15 residues. Germline V gene lookup returns CDR1 DFQATT and CDR2 SNEGSKA (reference sequence).

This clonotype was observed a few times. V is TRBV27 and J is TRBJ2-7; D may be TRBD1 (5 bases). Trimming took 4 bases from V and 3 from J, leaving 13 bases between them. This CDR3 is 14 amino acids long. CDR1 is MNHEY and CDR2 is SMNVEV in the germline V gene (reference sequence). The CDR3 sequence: CASSSGFRGYEQYF. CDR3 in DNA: TGTGCCAGCAGTTCAGGGTTTAGGGGCTACGAGCAGTACTTC.